Listed below are T cell receptor beta chains from one sample, sequenced in a study of blood T cell repertoires in COVID-19. Libraries were prepared by immunoSEQ multiplex PCR; TCRdb keeps only in-frame clonotypes and omits some of them. The sample yields some 80,000 clones, 65% to 90% seen once. The sequenced sample consisted of peripheral blood. The receptors were sampled from a human donor in a cohort sampled during active COVID-19. Each CDR3 is given without its conserved first and last residue. Each record gives: V gene, J gene, D gene, CDR3 protein. D genes are given only for firm matches.

TRBV4-1,TRBJ1-5,-,ASSQGGGGRMQPQH
TRBV21-1,TRBJ1-5,-,ASTERKDRGNQPQH
TRBV7-9,TRBJ2-7,-,ASSLESYYEQY
TRBV30,TRBJ2-3,-,AWRGVGIKTDTQY
TRBV7-9,TRBJ2-1,TRBD1,ASSPRPTGIGYNEQF
TRBV5-6,TRBJ1-2,-,ASSSPANYGYT
TRBV5-1,TRBJ2-2,TRBD1,ASSWDRLTGELF
TRBV7-8,TRBJ2-7,TRBD1,ASSLARTGAEEQY
TRBV30,TRBJ2-2,TRBD2,AWSRAGGTNTGELF
TRBV7-2,TRBJ2-1,-,ASSQAGFGVLYEQF
TRBV5-4,TRBJ1-3,-,ASSTRGSGNTIY
TRBV7-2,TRBJ2-7,TRBD1,ASSSPDRGLNEQY
TRBV4-1,TRBJ2-7,-,ASSQGVQLAGSYEQY
TRBV10-3,TRBJ1-2,TRBD1,AISFSGTGGNGYT
TRBV6-5,TRBJ2-5,TRBD2,ASSRTSGQETQY
TRBV5-1,TRBJ1-2,TRBD1,ASSSPGGSGYT
TRBV5-8,TRBJ2-1,TRBD2,ASSGRGAGGWNEQF
TRBV5-1,TRBJ2-7,-,ASSIQQGHAYEQY
TRBV6-6,TRBJ2-3,-,ASSYDSRVDTQY
TRBV30,TRBJ1-3,TRBD1,AWSVSIGQGGTIY
TRBV10-3,TRBJ1-5,TRBD1,AISESRTGATNQPQH
TRBV15,TRBJ2-7,-,ATSGSYEQY
TRBV25-1,TRBJ2-5,-,ASSDLGQPGGTQY
TRBV30,TRBJ1-6,-,AWSVRPARVRDSPLH
TRBV10-3,TRBJ1-3,-,AISDEGVIGNTIY
TRBV9,TRBJ1-2,TRBD1,ASSVGTGKIYGYT
TRBV5-5,TRBJ1-6,-,ASSLGPGQNNSPLH